The clone carrying this T cell receptor beta chain was recorded a few times. Its matching antigen is unknown. The data are from a study of PD-1 blockade in classical Hodgkin lymphoma. Germline V gives CDR1 LNHDA, CDR2 SQIVND (reference sequence). The length of the CDR3 is 13 residues. Trimming removed 9 bases from V and 3 bases from J, with 12 bases in between. Time point indicated: cycle 4 day 1 (C4D1), after 6 weeks of nivolumab. No patient escaped relapse after autologous stem cell transplantation, and brentuximab vedotin exposure varied. Patients reached a best response of complete response, partial response or progressive disease. Findings of the study overall: It was reported that newly diagnosed patients had less baseline TCR diversity than healthy donors.

The data were produced by immunoSEQ multiplex PCR, yet TCRdb's version contains in-frame clones alone and is incomplete. Of tens of thousands of clones listed, under 85% are singletons. Sequenced here: peripheral blood mononuclear cells (PBMCs), sampled before the fourth cycle of nivolumab. This chain connects TRBV19 to TRBJ1-5, with D possibly TRBD1 on 5 matching bases. The TCR was taken from a human donor with classical Hodgkin lymphoma. CDR3 nucleotides: TGTGCCAGCAGCGGGGACTTCAATCAGCCCCAGCATTTT. This translates into CASSGDFNQPQHF.